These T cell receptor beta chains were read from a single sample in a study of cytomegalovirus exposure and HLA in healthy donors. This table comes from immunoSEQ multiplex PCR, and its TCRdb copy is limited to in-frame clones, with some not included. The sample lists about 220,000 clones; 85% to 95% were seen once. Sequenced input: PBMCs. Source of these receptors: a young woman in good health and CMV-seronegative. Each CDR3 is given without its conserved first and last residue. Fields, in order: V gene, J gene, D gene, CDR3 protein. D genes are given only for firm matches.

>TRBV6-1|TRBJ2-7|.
ASTRTDRTYEQY
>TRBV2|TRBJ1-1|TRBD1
ASRLGRDSLNTEAF
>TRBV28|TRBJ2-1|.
AIAGSYNEQF
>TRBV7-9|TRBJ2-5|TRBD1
ASSRGQGRETQY
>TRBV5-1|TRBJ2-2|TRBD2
ASSLATLAVNTGELF
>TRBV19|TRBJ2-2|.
ASTIPPGTSPGELF
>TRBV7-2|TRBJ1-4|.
ASSLVGSTGTNEKLF
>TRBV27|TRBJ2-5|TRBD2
ASSLSAGGSFGTQY
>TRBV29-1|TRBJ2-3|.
SVRDKGWGKTDTQY
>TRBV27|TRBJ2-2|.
ASSLYGRETGELF
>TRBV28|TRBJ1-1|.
ASSFRRGFTEAF
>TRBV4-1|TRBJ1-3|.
ASSQLRTAGSGNTIY
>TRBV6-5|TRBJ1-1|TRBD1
ASSPQGANTEAF
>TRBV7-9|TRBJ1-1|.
ASSHTGSNTEAF
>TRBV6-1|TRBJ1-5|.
ASSEWRGQPQH
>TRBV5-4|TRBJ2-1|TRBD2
ASRTLGGYEQF
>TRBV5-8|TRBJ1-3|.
ASSFGRASGNTIY
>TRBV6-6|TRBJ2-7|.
ASSPRLVSSYEQY
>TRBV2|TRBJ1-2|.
ASSAEIRDT
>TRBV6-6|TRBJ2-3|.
ASRRLAGGTDTQY
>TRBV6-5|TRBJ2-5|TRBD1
ASRGTGGHQETQY
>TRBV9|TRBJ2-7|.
ASSTGLGEQY
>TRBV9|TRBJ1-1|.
ASSGGRTEAF
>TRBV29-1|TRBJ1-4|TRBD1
SVAIRGFNEKLF
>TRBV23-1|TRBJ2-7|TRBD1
ASSQSAEGQGAYEQY
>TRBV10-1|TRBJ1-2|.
ASSRDGSYGYT
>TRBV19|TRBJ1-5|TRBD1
ASSATGGGQPQH
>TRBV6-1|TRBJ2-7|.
ASRGHVTSEQY
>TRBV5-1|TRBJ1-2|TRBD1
ASSLRDRGFFSGGYT
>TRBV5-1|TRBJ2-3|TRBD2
ASSLGTSGLTDTQY
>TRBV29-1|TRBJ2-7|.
SVGAGAYEQY
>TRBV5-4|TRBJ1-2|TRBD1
ASGQGDYGYT
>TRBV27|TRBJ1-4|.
ASRTAGSEKLF
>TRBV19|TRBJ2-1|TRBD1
ASSRTGAAPHEQF
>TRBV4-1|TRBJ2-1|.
ASSQPGVSRYNEQF